What follows are 15 T cell receptor beta chains derived from one specimen sequenced in a study of blood T cell repertoires in COVID-19. Measured with immunoSEQ multiplex PCR; TCRdb has only the in-frame clones, and not every one. The sample records about 100,000 clones, over 75% being singletons. Sequencing was done on a sample of peripheral blood. The receptors originated from a woman in her twenties or thirties with acute or convalescent COVID-19.

V gene TRBV30 combines with J gene TRBJ2-7; the D gene is possibly TRBD1 (6 bases). The CDR3 is 13 amino acids. The V gene lost 1 base and the J gene lost 4 bases, with 11 bases spanning the gap. Germline loops: CDR1 GTSNPN, CDR2 SVGIG (reference sequence). CDR3: CAWSEGVSYEQYF. The DNA of the CDR3 is TGTGCCTGGAGTGAGGGGGTTTCGTACGAGCAGTACTTC.

This clone has a handful of counts. The rearrangement links TRBV7-9 to TRBJ1-3, with D unclear. V lost 2 bases, J lost 0 bases, and 11 bases lay in between. The CDR3 is 16 residues long. Germline-derived CDR1 and CDR2 are SEHNR and FQNEAQ (reference sequence). The CDR3 is CASSLWAAHSGNTIYF. The DNA of the CDR3 is TGTGCCAGCAGCTTATGGGCAGCCCACTCTGGAAACACCATATATTTT.

This clone was picked up a small number of times. Other DNA sequences of this sample code for an identical CDR3. The V call is TRBV6-5, the J call TRBJ1-5, with 7 positions matching TRBD1. The V gene's germline CDR1 is MNHEY and CDR2 SVGAGI. V dropped 7 bases and J dropped 1; count of bases not matched to a gene: 4. This CDR3 spans 14 amino acids. The CDR3 loop reads CASTLTGSNQPQHF. In DNA, the CDR3 is TGTGCCAGCACCTTGACAGGGAGCAATCAGCCCCAGCATTTT.

The V call is TRBV18, the J call TRBJ2-7, with a weak D call TRBD2 (5 bases). The V end was cut by 4 bases, the J end by 7 bases, with 8 bases between. Germline V gene data show CDR1 as KGHSH and CDR2 as LQKENI. This CDR3 region has 11 residues. For the CDR3, the DNA is TGTGCCAGCTCACTACGAGGGGAGCAGTACTTC. It codes for CASSLRGEQYF. Together with reference TRBV18 and TRBJ2-7, the CDR3 gives the full variable domain: NAGVMQNPRHLVRRRGQEARLRCSPMKGHSHVYWYRQLPEEGLKFMVYLQKENIIDESGMPKERFSAEFPKEGPSILRIQQVVRGDSAAYFCASSLRGEQYFGPGTRLTVT.

The V and J genes are TRBV6-5 and TRBJ1-2; 7 bases fit TRBD1. The CDR3 runs to 14 residues. Germline lookup yields CDR1 MNHEY and CDR2 SVGAGI. The V gene end was trimmed by 8 bases and the J gene end by 7 bases; junction bases not matched to a gene: 13. The CDR3 loop reads CASGPGTVLSGYTF. DNA for the CDR3: TGTGCCAGCGGCCCCGGGACAGTACTAAGTGGCTACACCTTC.

The chain carries TRBV5-1 and TRBJ1-1, with 10 bases aligning to TRBD1. CDR1 is SGHRS, CDR2 YFSETQ, per germline. With V trimmed by 2 bases and J by 5 bases, 6 bases remained unmatched. This CDR3 has 15 residues. This CDR3 is CASSFGQGVETEAFF. CDR3 nucleotides: TGCGCCAGCAGCTTTGGACAGGGGGTAGAGACTGAAGCTTTCTTT.

The CDR3 reads CAWSSPGVSPQHF. In DNA form, the CDR3 reads TGTGCCTGGAGCTCCCCCGGAGTCTCGCCCCAGCATTTT. J is TRBJ1-5 and V is TRBV30; D gene ambiguous. This CDR3 is built from 13 residues. Trimming removed 3 bases at V and 9 bases at J, with 15 bases between. The germline V gene has CDR1 GTSNPN and CDR2 SVGIG (reference sequence).

This clone was seen a single time. V gene TRBV15 combines with J gene TRBJ1-3; tentatively, D is TRBD1 (6 bases). V lost 3 bases and J lost 2, with 17 bases in between. The CDR3 sequence is 17 residues long. Germline V lookup: CDR1 LNHNV, CDR2 YYDKDF (reference sequence). CDR3: CATSRDKGVLAGNTIYF. In nucleotides, the CDR3 is TGTGCCACCAGCAGGGACAAGGGGGTGTTAGCTGGAAACACCATATATTTT.

This clone appeared once. The J gene is TRBJ1-6, the V gene TRBV7-9, with D tentatively TRBD1 (6 bases). Trimming shortened V by 6 bases and J by 10 bases, and 19 bases separated the two germline ends. The CDR3 is made up of 15 amino acids. The germline CDR1 and CDR2 sequences are SEHNR and FQNEAQ (reference sequence). CDR3 sequence reads: CASRDRDTDGSPLHF. CDR3 DNA sequence: TGTGCCAGCAGAGACCGGGACACCGACGGGTCACCCCTCCACTTT.

The rearrangement joins TRBV15 to TRBJ1-2; D ambiguous. Germline assignment: CDR1 LNHNV and CDR2 YYDKDF (reference sequence). Trimming shortened V by 0 bases and J by 6 bases, and 17 bases separated the two germline ends. The CDR3 covers 16 residues. CDR3 nucleotides: TGTGCCACCAGCAGAGATCGTCCTCCCTCCGGGGATGGCTACACCTTC. Its translation: CATSRDRPPSGDGYTF.

This clone was observed a few times. This rearrangement joins TRBV7-9 to TRBJ2-7; 9 nucleotides line up with TRBD1. Trimming at V came to 4 bases and at J to 3 bases, leaving 10 bases not matched to a gene. Germline assignment: CDR1 SEHNR and CDR2 FQNEAQ (reference sequence). This CDR3 comprises 16 residues. CDR3 sequence reads: CASSSPYRGQHYEQYF. The CDR3 DNA follows: TGTGCCAGCAGCTCCCCGTACAGGGGGCAACACTACGAGCAGTACTTC.

The chain recombines TRBV5-1 with TRBJ2-1; TRBD2 matches at 7 bases. The CDR3 loop spans 15 amino acids. The V segment lost 0 bases and the J segment 2 bases; nucleotides outside the gene matches: 2. Germline CDR1 and CDR2: SGHRS and YFSETQ. The CDR3 bases are TGCGCCAGCAGCTTGGGAGGGACTACCTACAATGAGCAGTTCTTC. It yields the protein CASSLGGTTYNEQFF.

This clone was picked up one time. The rearrangement uses TRBV7-8 and TRBJ2-7, with a tentative D call TRBD2 (5 bases). This CDR3 is 15 amino acids long. Per germline, CDR1 SGHVS and CDR2 FQNEAQ. V dropped 1 base and J dropped 3 bases, with 13 bases sitting between them. CDR3 sequence (DNA): TGTGCCAGCAGCTTAGAGGATTTACGGGACTACGAGCAGTACTTC. Translating it yields CASSLEDLRDYEQYF.

In this sample, this clone turned up once. This chain connects TRBV20-1 to TRBJ1-2; D unclear. From germline, CDR1 is DFQATT and CDR2 SNEGSKA (reference sequence). This CDR3 has 11 residues. V was trimmed by 5 bases and J by 7 bases, leaving 11 bases between them. The CDR3: CSAHAGVGYTF. CDR3 DNA sequence: TGCAGTGCTCATGCCGGGGTTGGCTACACCTTC.

The chain links TRBV9 to TRBJ1-2; possibly TRBD1 for D (5 bases). V shed 5 bases and J shed 4 bases, with 12 bases lying between them. The CDR3 has 13 amino acids. Germline CDR1 and CDR2: SGDLS and YYNGEE. CDR3 DNA: TGTGCCAGCAGGGGAGGGGCAGCCTATGGCTACACCTTC. This translates into CASRGGAAYGYTF. Using reference TRBV9 and TRBJ1-2 for the parts outside the CDR3, the full variable domain is DSGVTQTPKHLITATGQRVTLRCSPRSGDLSVYWYQQSLDQGLQFLIQYYNGEERAKGNILERFSAQQFPDLHSELNLSSLELGDSALYFCASRGGAAYGYTFGSGTRLTVV.